These T cell receptor beta chains were read from a single sample in a study of control samples from healthy donors and cancer patients. Repertoires were generated with immunoSEQ multiplex PCR, while TCRdb's copy carries only in-frame clones and drops some. The sample shows 130,000 to 150,000 clones, more than 85% of them seen only once. Sequenced: blood. These receptors originate from a man aged 25 to 40 in good health. CDR3s include the opening cysteine and the closing phenylalanine or tryptophan. The D gene is left open where the match is weak. The listing skips clone size in some rows; elsewhere it reads once, few, many or a size class.

TRBV9	TRBJ1-4	NA	NA	TGTGCCAGCAGCCCCCTGGATACTAATGAAAAACTGTTTTTT	CASSPLDTNEKLFF
TRBV28	TRBJ2-6	NA	NA	TGTGCCAGCAGTACAAGGGTGTCTGGGGCCAACGTCCTGACTTTC	CASSTRVSGANVLTF
TRBV5-1	TRBJ2-3	NA	TRBD2	TGCGCCAGCAGCTTCTCCGAGACTAGCTGGACAGATACGCAGTATTTT	CASSFSETSWTDTQYF
TRBV28	TRBJ1-6	few	NA	TGTGCCAGCCATTCCCCATCATCCGGGCCCCGGGGTTCACCCCTCCACTTT	CASHSPSSGPRGSPLHF
TRBV5-4	TRBJ1-5	NA	NA	TGTGCCAGCAGCTGGGGGCGCGATCAGCCCCAGCATTTT	CASSWGRDQPQHF
TRBV6-1	TRBJ1-1	NA	NA	TGTGCCAGCAGTGAGACCCGACGGGGTGAAGCTTTCTTT	CASSETRRGEAFF
TRBV19	TRBJ2-7	NA	TRBD2	TGTGCCAGTACTCCCGCCGGGACTAACTACGAGCAGTACTTC	CASTPAGTNYEQYF
TRBV7-8	TRBJ1-2	NA	NA	TGTGCCAGCAGCTTAGCGTGGGGGGCGGAGGGCTACACCTTC	CASSLAWGAEGYTF
TRBV6-2/TRBV6-3	TRBJ1-1	NA	NA	TGTGCCAGCAGTTACGGGGACCCTCCCTGGCCTTTCTTT	CASSYGDPPWPFF
TRBV4-2	TRBJ2-1	NA	NA	TGTGCCAGCAGCCAAGATTGGAGACTATACAATGAGCAGTTCTTC	CASSQDWRLYNEQFF
TRBV19	TRBJ1-4	NA	NA	TGTGCCAGTAGTAGTTACGGATCAACTAATGAAAAACTGTTTTTT	CASSSYGSTNEKLFF
TRBV27	TRBJ1-5	NA	TRBD1	TGTGCCAGCAGGACAGGGGTGAGCAATCAGCCCCAGCATTTT	CASRTGVSNQPQHF
TRBV5-4	TRBJ1-2	NA	NA	TGTGCCAGCAGCTTGGATCCGGTGGGCTATGGCTACACCTTC	CASSLDPVGYGYTF
TRBV19	TRBJ2-7	NA	TRBD1	TGTGCCAGTAGCCTCGATAGACAGGGCTACGAGCAGTACTTC	CASSLDRQGYEQYF
TRBV7-2	TRBJ1-1	NA	NA	TGTGCCAGCAGCTTATCACAGAGTTTTGAAGCTTTCTTT	CASSLSQSFEAFF
TRBV14	TRBJ1-3	NA	TRBD1	TGTGCCAGCAGCATCACCAGGGGGCTTGGAAACACCATATATTTT	CASSITRGLGNTIYF
TRBV5-1	TRBJ2-7	few	TRBD2	TGCGCCAGCAGCTTGGCGGGGGGGGCAGATTCCTACGAGCAGTACTTC	CASSLAGGADSYEQYF
TRBV5-1	TRBJ1-5	NA	NA	TGCGCCAGAGGGTTAGCGGAGCCCCAGCATTTT	CARGLAEPQHF
TRBV19	TRBJ1-6	NA	TRBD1	TGTGCCAGTAGTATTGGGGACAGGAATTCACCCCTCCACTTT	CASSIGDRNSPLHF
TRBV2	TRBJ1-4	NA	TRBD1	TGTGCCACCCTACGGGGACAGGGCCTAGGAAAACTGTTTTTT	CATLRGQGLGKLFF
TRBV19	TRBJ1-5	NA	NA	TGTGCCAGTAGGCCGATAAGTTTTCAGCCCCAGCATTTT	CASRPISFQPQHF
TRBV27	TRBJ1-4	once	NA	TGTGCCAGCAGTCCAGGGCGGGTCTATAATGAAAAACTGTTTTTT	CASSPGRVYNEKLFF
TRBV2	TRBJ1-2	few	NA	TGTGCCAGCAGTGACGCCTATGGCTACACCTTC	CASSDAYGYTF
TRBV11-2	TRBJ2-3	NA	NA	TGTGCCAGCAGCTTCTGGAAACCATTCACAGATACGCAGTATTTT	CASSFWKPFTDTQYF
TRBV9	TRBJ1-2	NA	NA	TGTGCCAGCAGCGCAGACATTTCCGCCAATGGCTACACCTTC	CASSADISANGYTF
TRBV27	TRBJ1-6	NA	NA	TGTGCCAGCAGAAACTCAGGACCCCTCCACTTT	CASRNSGPLHF
TRBV6-6	TRBJ1-4	NA	NA	TGTGCCAGCGGTGAGGTGGATGAAAAACTGTTTTTT	CASGEVDEKLFF
TRBV19	TRBJ1-6	NA	NA	TGTGCCAGTAGTGATACCCCTAATTCACCCCTCCACTTT	CASSDTPNSPLHF
TRBV19	TRBJ1-4	once	NA	TGTGCCAGTAGTATAGGGGGGAGCCTGGCTGAAAAACTGTTTTTT	CASSIGGSLAEKLFF
TRBV28	TRBJ2-7	NA	TRBD2	TGTGCCAGCAGTTCCGCGGGGGGGTCCTACGAGCAGTACTTC	CASSSAGGSYEQYF
TRBV4-1	TRBJ1-5	NA	NA	TGCGCCAGCAGCCAAGCAGGGGCGGGTCAGCCCCAGCATTTT	CASSQAGAGQPQHF
TRBV7-9	TRBJ1-2	NA	NA	TGTGCCAGCAGCTCTTCAGGGGCGTCGAGTGGCTACACCTTC	CASSSSGASSGYTF
TRBV11-2	TRBJ1-6	NA	NA	TGTGCCAGCAGCTTAGTGAGGGTAGGGACCTCACCCCTCCACTTT	CASSLVRVGTSPLHF
TRBV5-4	TRBJ2-3	NA	TRBD2	TGTGCCAGCAGCTCCCTAGCGGGGGAGTCCCCAGATACGCAGTATTTT	CASSSLAGESPDTQYF
TRBV9	TRBJ1-3	once	NA	TGTGCCAGCAGCGCTGATCCGAGGGGGGGACCTGGAAACACCATATATTTT	CASSADPRGGPGNTIYF
TRBV19	TRBJ1-3	NA	NA	TGTGCCAGTAGTATAGTTGGGGGAACTGGAAACACCATATATTTT	CASSIVGGTGNTIYF
TRBV7-9	TRBJ2-1	NA	NA	TGTGCCAGCAGCTTAGCGGGGGCTTTCAATGAGCAGTTCTTC	CASSLAGAFNEQFF
TRBV5-4	TRBJ1-2	NA	NA	TGTGCCAGCAGCCGGGACGGCGACGGCTACACCTTC	CASSRDGDGYTF
TRBV19	TRBJ1-1	NA	NA	TGTGCCAGTAGTATGGGGAGTTCAGGCACTGAAGCTTTCTTT	CASSMGSSGTEAFF